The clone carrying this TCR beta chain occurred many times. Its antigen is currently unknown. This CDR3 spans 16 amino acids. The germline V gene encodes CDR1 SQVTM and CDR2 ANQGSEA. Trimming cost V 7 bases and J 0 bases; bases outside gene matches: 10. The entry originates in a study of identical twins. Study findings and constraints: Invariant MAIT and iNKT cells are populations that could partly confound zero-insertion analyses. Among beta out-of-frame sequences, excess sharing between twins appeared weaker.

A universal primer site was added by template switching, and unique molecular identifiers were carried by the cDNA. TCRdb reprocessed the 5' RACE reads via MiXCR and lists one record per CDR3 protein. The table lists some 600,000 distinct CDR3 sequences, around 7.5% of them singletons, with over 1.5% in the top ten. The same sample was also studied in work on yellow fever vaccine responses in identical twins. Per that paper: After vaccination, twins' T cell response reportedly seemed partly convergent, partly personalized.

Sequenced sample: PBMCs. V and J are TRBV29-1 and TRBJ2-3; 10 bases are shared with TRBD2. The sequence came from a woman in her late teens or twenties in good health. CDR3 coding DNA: TGCAGCGCTCAAGCACTAGCGGGGTTTAGCACAGATACGCAGTATTTT. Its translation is CSAQALAGFSTDTQYF.